The subject of this entry is one T cell receptor beta chain. The antigen is not known. The sample comes from a study of shared clonotypes between healthy human individuals. Findings of the study overall: Rarefaction curves obtained for sorted subsets showed sequencing incomplete despite large depth.

V was pared by 11 bases and J by 0 bases, with 6 bases of the junction left unmatched. Germline lookup yields CDR1 MNHEY and CDR2 SVGAGI. The length of the CDR3 is 13 residues. From CD4+ cells came CD45RA+ naive and CD45RA-negative memory subsets. Several immunoSEQ plates held equal portions of the genomic DNA taken from each subset. It was 200 to 250 ng DNA, about 30,000 T cell genomes, that sorted-subset replicate PCRs used. Assay: immunoSEQ multiplex PCR; the TCRdb copy retains only in-frame clones and omits some. The table shows roughly 2,300,000 clones, with under 95% occurring only once. The sample comprised naive CD4+ T cells from PBMCs. Stated subset: CD45RA+ positively selected. This receptor was obtained from a man between 18 and 35 years old in good health. Some clones in this sample may be carry-over from other donors' samples. This rearrangement joins TRBV6-5 to TRBJ2-7, with 8 bases lining up with TRBD2. CDR3 nucleotides: TGTGCCGCTCGGGAGGGGACCTCCTACGAGCAGTACTTC. It translates to CAAREGTSYEQYF.